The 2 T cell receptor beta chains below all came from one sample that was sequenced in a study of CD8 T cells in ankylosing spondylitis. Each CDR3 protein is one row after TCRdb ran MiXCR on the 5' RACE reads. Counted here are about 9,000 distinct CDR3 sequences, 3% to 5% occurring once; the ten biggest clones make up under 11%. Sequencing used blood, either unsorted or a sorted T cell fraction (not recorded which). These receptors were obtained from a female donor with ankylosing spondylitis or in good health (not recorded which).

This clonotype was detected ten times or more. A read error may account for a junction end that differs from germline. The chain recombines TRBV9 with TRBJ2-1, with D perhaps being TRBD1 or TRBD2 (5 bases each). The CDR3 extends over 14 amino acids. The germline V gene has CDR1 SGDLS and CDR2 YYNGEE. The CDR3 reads CASSTGTSYSEQFF. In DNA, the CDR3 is TGTGCCAGCAGTACCGGGACCTCGTACAGTGAGCAGTTCTTC.

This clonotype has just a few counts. The CDR3 here is CASSAGDHYEQYF. As DNA, the CDR3 is TGTGCCAGCAGCGCCGGGGACCACTACGAGCAGTACTTC. This rearrangement joins TRBV9 to TRBJ2-7, with D perhaps being TRBD1 or TRBD2 (5 bases each). Germline V lookup: CDR1 SGDLS, CDR2 YYNGEE. The CDR3 totals 13 residues. V was pared by 3 bases and J by 3 bases, with 10 bases between.